This T cell receptor beta chain was recorded in a study of identical twins. A universal primer binding site was introduced by template switching. The final cDNA contained unique molecular identifiers. TCRdb processed the 5' RACE reads anew with MiXCR; each CDR3 protein has one entry. This table holds 600,000 to 700,000 distinct CDR3 sequences, around 21% found once. This CDR3 region has 18 residues. V lost 3 bases to trimming and J lost 5 bases, with 25 bases between them. Study-wide results and caveats: Modelling approaches yielded underestimates of out-of-frame TCR alpha sharing between monozygotic twins.

Comments on this clonotype: What it recognizes is unknown.

Another study also made use of these data, one on T cells expressing NK-cell markers. That source adds: There were a few donors in whom these clonotypes also led the CD3+CD56-NKG2C+ fraction. Whether expanded NKG2C-expressing T cell clones recognize HCMV is unknown.

The sample taken for sequencing was PBMCs. The gene calls are TRBV12-3 or TRBV12-4 and TRBJ2-5, with D hard to call. This clonotype originated in a woman aged 18-29 years in good health. In nucleotides, the CDR3 is TGTGCCAGCAGTTTGGAGAAGGTAAAAGGACGAAAACGGGAGACCCAGTACTTC. This gives the protein CASSLEKVKGRKRETQYF.